Following are 28 T cell receptor beta chains from one sample sequenced in a study of patients and donors after allogeneic stem cell transplantation (TCRdb year 2020). Libraries were built with RT-PCR. Instrument on record: NextSeq 550. The public reads were quality trimmed at Q25 with fastp and then assembled into clones with MiXCR by TCRdb, keeping productive beta chains. All rows with the same CDR3 protein become a single entry with the most common DNA and genes. This sample holds about 150,000 distinct CDR3 sequences; approximately 24% were observed only once. Together, the top ten hold about 24% of the sample. Sequenced: blood, either unsorted or a sorted T cell fraction (not recorded which). Receptor source: a human donor who was either an allogeneic HSCT recipient or a stem cell or donor lymphocyte infusion donor (not recorded which). It is not recorded whose cells these are; they may come from a transplant donor.

This clonotype was seen once. The CDR3 sequence: CASSRTGGTGELFF. CDR3 DNA: TGTGCCAGCAGCAGGACAGGGGGCACCGGGGAGCTGTTTTTT. This sequence joins TRBV9 and TRBJ2-2; TRBD1 agrees at 10 bases. J lost 4 bases, V lost 4 bases, and 1 base had no gene match. CDR1 is SGDLS, CDR2 YYNGEE, per germline. The CDR3 sequence is 14 residues long.

The V call is TRBV7-9, the J call TRBJ1-1; 9 bases align to TRBD1. Trimming removed 6 bases from V and 0 bases from J; junction bases left unmatched: 11. The V gene's germline CDR1 is SEHNR and CDR2 FQNEAQ (reference sequence). The CDR3 loop spans 17 amino acids. The CDR3 sequence is CASRGKRGQGLNTEAFF. The DNA of the CDR3 is TGTGCCAGCAGGGGGAAGCGCGGACAGGGGCTGAACACTGAAGCTTTCTTT.

In its sample, this clonotype was seen once. The junction departs from germline at one end; a sequencing error may be responsible. The rearrangement uses TRBV7-3 and TRBJ1-1, with D unresolved. CDR3 length equals 14 residues. Per the germline V gene, CDR1 is SGHTA and CDR2 is FQGTGA. The chain's CDR3 is CSSSFEGGNTEAFF. The CDR3 DNA reads TGTTCCAGCAGCTTCGAGGGCGGGAACACTGAAGCTTTCTTT.

This clonotype occurred a few times. The chain has TRBV4-3 and TRBJ1-2; D might be TRBD1 (5 bases). The CDR3 loop spans 15 amino acids. Trimming left V 2 bases short and J 3 bases short, with 13 bases between. The germline CDR1 and CDR2 sequences are LGHNA and YSLEER. CDR3 in amino acids: CASSQSAGADYGYTF. CDR3 bases: TGCGCCAGCAGCCAATCGGCTGGGGCAGACTATGGCTACACCTTC.

The V and J genes are TRBV11-2 and TRBJ2-3; 7 nucleotides line up with TRBD1. Per the germline V gene, CDR1 is SGHAT and CDR2 is FQNNGV. This CDR3 has 17 residues. J gave up 1 base and V 2 bases, and 9 bases lay outside the gene matches. The CDR3 DNA reads as TGTGCCAGCAGCTTAATACGGTGGCAGGGGGGCACAGATACGCAGTATTTT. It translates to CASSLIRWQGGTDTQYF.

The chain links TRBV20-1 to TRBJ2-7, with 10 positions matching TRBD2. J lost 3 bases, V lost 6 bases, and 8 bases had no gene match. In germline, CDR1 is DFQATT, CDR2 SNEGSKA (reference sequence). The CDR3 spans 14 residues. CDR3 sequence: CSAQLAGPDYEQYF. The DNA for the CDR3 is TGCAGTGCCCAACTAGCGGGGCCAGACTACGAGCAGTACTTC.

This clonotype occurred a few times. The V gene is TRBV18, the J gene TRBJ1-6, with no clear D. The CDR3 spans 15 residues. CDR1 is KGHSH, CDR2 LQKENI, per germline. The ends were cut back, 2 bases at V and 8 bases at J, with 13 bases in the middle. Here the CDR3 reads CASSPEQSLDSPLHF. The CDR3 DNA follows: TGTGCCAGCTCACCAGAACAATCCCTGGATTCACCCCTCCACTTT.

In its sample, this clonotype was seen a few times. This chain joins TRBV7-9 and TRBJ2-3; D not certain. Germline CDR1 and CDR2: SEHNR and FQNEAQ (reference sequence). The CDR3 spans 12 residues. The ends were cut back, 4 bases at V and 4 bases at J, with 6 bases in the middle. CDR3 bases: TGTGCCAGCAGCTGGGCCCCAGATACGCAGTATTTT. Its translation: CASSWAPDTQYF.

This clonotype occurred a few times. The chain has TRBV20-1 and TRBJ1-2, with 7 bases aligning to TRBD1. The CDR3 is 14 amino acids. The germline V gene has CDR1 DFQATT and CDR2 SNEGSKA (reference sequence). J was trimmed by 0 bases and V by 3 bases; bases with no gene match: 4. The CDR3 is CSASEGATNYGYTF. The CDR3 DNA is TGCAGTGCTAGCGAGGGGGCGACTAACTATGGCTACACCTTC.

This clonotype came up many times. This chain connects TRBV7-2 to TRBJ2-5; D perhaps matches TRBD1 (6 bases). The CDR3 spans 15 residues. V was cut by 3 bases and J by 2 bases, with 13 bases left in between. Per germline, CDR1 SGHTA and CDR2 FQGNSA. CDR3: CASSFQAGEQETQYF. The CDR3 nucleotides are TGTGCCAGCAGCTTTCAGGCAGGGGAACAAGAGACCCAGTACTTC.

This clonotype was seen a handful of times. This chain connects TRBV7-9 to TRBJ2-2; TRBD2 is a possible D gene (5 bases). The V and J ends lost 5 bases and 7 bases respectively, with 17 bases between them. This CDR3 has 15 amino acids. Germline loops: CDR1 SEHNR, CDR2 FQNEAQ (reference sequence). The CDR3 DNA reads TGTGCCAGCAGCCTCCTACTAGGTTCCAACGGGGAGCTGTTTTTT. As protein: CASSLLLGSNGELFF.

This clonotype was detected only a few times. The chain carries TRBV20-1 and TRBJ1-1; weak D call: TRBD1 (6 bases). V was shortened by 5 bases and J by 1 base, with 14 bases between the two germline ends. Germline CDR1 reads DFQATT; CDR2 reads SNEGSKA (reference sequence). The CDR3 runs to 14 residues. The CDR3, as DNA: TGCAGTGCTTCCAGGGGAGGGGGGAACACTGAAGCTTTCTTT. Translating gives CSASRGGGNTEAFF.

This clonotype was counted many times. V and J are TRBV2 and TRBJ1-1; D possibly corresponds to TRBD1 (6 bases). V was shortened by 8 bases and J by 0 bases, with 10 bases between the two germline ends. The CDR3 runs 13 residues. Germline loops: CDR1 SNHLY, CDR2 FYNNEI. CDR3 nucleotide sequence: TGTGCCAGCCGACGGGACATGAACACTGAAGCTTTCTTT. It yields the protein CASRRDMNTEAFF.

This CDR3 reads CASSLETGSGYTF. CDR3 in DNA: TGTGCCAGCAGCTTGGAGACAGGGAGTGGCTACACCTTC. The chain joins TRBV7-2 to TRBJ1-2; 7 bases align to TRBD1. Per germline, CDR1 SGHTA and CDR2 FQGNSA. CDR3 length equals 13 residues. Losses at the gene ends were 3 bases for V and 7 bases for J; bases not matched to a gene: 5.

The chain couples TRBV10-3 to TRBJ1-1; D unresolved. This CDR3 region has 11 residues. The germline CDR1 and CDR2 sequences are ENHRY and SYGVKD. V was clipped by 2 bases and J by 5 bases, with 3 bases between them. The CDR3 protein is CAISEGTEAFF. CDR3 in DNA: TGTGCCATCAGTGAGGGAACTGAAGCTTTCTTT.

The sample holds a few counts of this clonotype. V is TRBV20-1 and J is TRBJ1-1; D ambiguous. The CDR3 has 13 amino acids. Germline V gene lookup returns CDR1 DFQATT and CDR2 SNEGSKA (reference sequence). V shed 4 bases and J shed 1 base, with 10 bases lying between them. The CDR3 DNA reads as TGCAGTGCTAACCCTCCGGGGAACACTGAAGCTTTCTTT. It is translated as CSANPPGNTEAFF.

In its sample, this clonotype was seen a few times. The junction and the germline gene differ at one end; a read error may be behind it. V is TRBV4-1 and J is TRBJ2-1, with D unresolved. Germline CDR1 MGHRA, CDR2 YSYEKL. CDR3 length equals 13 residues. The CDR3 region has the DNA TGCGCCAGCAGCCAAGATGCGATCACTGAGGAGTTCTTC. This translates into CASSQDAITEEFF.

The J gene is TRBJ2-7, the V gene TRBV14, with a tentative D call TRBD2 (6 bases). This CDR3 contains 15 residues. The germline V gene has CDR1 SGHDN and CDR2 FVKESK. Between the trimmed V and J ends, which lost 1 base and 6 bases, there was a span of 16 bases. DNA of the CDR3: TGTGCCAGCAGCCAAGCCGCGGGACCTAGGGGCGAGCAGTACTTC. This gives the protein CASSQAAGPRGEQYF.

This clonotype was detected many times. The chain combines TRBV10-3 with TRBJ1-5; D remains ambiguous. V lost 6 bases, J lost 6 bases, and 9 bases lay in between. The germline gives CDR1 ENHRY, CDR2 SYGVKD. The CDR3 contains 12 residues. DNA for the CDR3: TGTGCCATCAGCCCGAATCCTCAGCCCCAGCATTTT. Protein product: CAISPNPQPQHF.

The rearrangement uses TRBV5-8 and TRBJ1-1; D gene ambiguous. The CDR3 runs to 13 residues. Looked up from germline, CDR1 is SGHTS and CDR2 is YDEGEE. V lost 2 bases and J 7 bases, leaving 12 bases between the germline ends. The DNA of the CDR3 is TGTGCCAGCAGCTTTGTCCCGGCTGGTGAAGCTTTCTTT. It encodes CASSFVPAGEAFF.

This clonotype occurred a few times. Here the CDR3 DNA reads TGCAGCCATCATTACGGGACTAGCGGGAGTAATGAGCAGTTCTTC. It is translated as CSHHYGTSGSNEQFF. The gene calls are TRBV29-1 and TRBJ2-1; 14 bases are a match to TRBD2. Germline assignment: CDR1 SQVTM and CDR2 ANQGSEA. This CDR3 is 15 amino acids long. The junction had 10 bases not matched to a gene; V was cut back by 8 bases and J by 7 bases.

The V and J genes are TRBV12-3 or TRBV12-4 and TRBJ1-4; the match to TRBD1 covers 12 bases. V gave up 5 bases and J gave up 7 bases; unmatched junction bases: 8. The CDR3 has 16 residues. This CDR3 reads CASSRDRGRSGEKLFF. Here the CDR3 DNA reads TGTGCCAGCAGTAGGGACAGGGGGCGCTCCGGTGAAAAACTGTTTTTT.

This clonotype has at least ten counts. This sequence joins TRBV6-5 and TRBJ1-2; 7 bases line up with TRBD1. The V segment lost 5 bases and the J segment 2 bases; nucleotides outside the gene matches: 8. CDR3 length: 15 residues. Germline CDR1 and CDR2: MNHEY and SVGAGI. DNA for the CDR3: TGTGCCAGCAGTCACCGATGGACAGGAAACTATGGCTACACCTTC. Encoded protein: CASSHRWTGNYGYTF.

This clonotype was observed a few times. The rearrangement joins TRBV24-1 to TRBJ1-1, with D unclear. Trimming pared 7 bases from V and 4 bases from J, leaving 12 bases between. Germline loops: CDR1 KGHDR, CDR2 SFDVKD. This CDR3 spans 13 amino acids. CDR3 bases: TGTGCCACCAGATCTCGTGATCGCACTGAAGCTTTCTTT. This encodes CATRSRDRTEAFF.

CDR3 amino acids: CATSDLTGGAGLGSYEQYF. CDR3 nucleotide sequence: TGTGCCACCAGTGATTTGACAGGGGGCGCGGGATTAGGGTCCTACGAGCAGTACTTC. The rearrangement joins TRBV24-1 to TRBJ2-7; TRBD1 agrees at 9 bases. J lost 1 base, V lost 0 bases, and 12 bases had no gene match. CDR3 length: 19 amino acids. Germline V gene data show CDR1 as KGHDR and CDR2 as SFDVKD.

V is TRBV29-1 and J is TRBJ1-3; D is undetermined. The germline gives CDR1 SQVTM, CDR2 ANQGSEA. V shed 6 bases and J shed 2 bases, with 11 bases lying between them. This CDR3 has 13 amino acids. The CDR3 region is CSVSPGTGNTIYF. For the CDR3, the DNA is TGCAGCGTCTCCCCAGGAACTGGAAACACCATATATTTT.

Remarks on this clonotype: Given the absence of the conserved phenylalanine or tryptophan at the CDR3 end, a read error is likely. The chain recombines TRBV12-3 or TRBV12-4 with TRBJ1-3; no clear D. This CDR3 has 17 amino acids. Trimming stripped 3 bases from V and 0 bases from J, with 15 bases between. The CDR3 protein is CASSFLGLPSSGNTIYL. In nucleotides, the CDR3 is TGTGCCAGCAGTTTCCTCGGACTCCCATCCTCTGGAAACACCATATATCTT.

The chain carries TRBV6-6 and TRBJ2-2, with D unresolved. V shed 10 bases and J shed 4 bases, with 7 bases lying between them. The CDR3 sequence is 11 residues long. The germline V gene encodes CDR1 MNHNY and CDR2 SVGAGI (reference sequence). CDR3 residues: CATESTGELFF. CDR3 nucleotides: TGTGCCACCGAGAGCACCGGGGAGCTGTTTTTT.